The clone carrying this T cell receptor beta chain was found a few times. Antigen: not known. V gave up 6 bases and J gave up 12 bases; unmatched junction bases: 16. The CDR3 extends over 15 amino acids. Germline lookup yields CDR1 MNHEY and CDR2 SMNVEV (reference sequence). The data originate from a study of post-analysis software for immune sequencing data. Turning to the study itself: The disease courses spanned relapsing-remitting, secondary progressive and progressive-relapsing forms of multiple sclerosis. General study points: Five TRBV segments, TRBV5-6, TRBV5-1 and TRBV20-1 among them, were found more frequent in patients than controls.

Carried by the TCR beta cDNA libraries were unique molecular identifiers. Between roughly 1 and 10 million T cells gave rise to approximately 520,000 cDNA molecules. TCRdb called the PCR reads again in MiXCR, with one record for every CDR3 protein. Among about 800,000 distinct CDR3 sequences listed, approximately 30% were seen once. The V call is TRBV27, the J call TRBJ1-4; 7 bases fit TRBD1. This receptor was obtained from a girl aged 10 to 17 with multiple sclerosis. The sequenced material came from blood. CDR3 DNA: TGTGCCAGCAGCTCAAACCGGGACAGCCTTGAGGAACTGTTTTTT. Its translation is CASSSNRDSLEELFF.